The rows below give T cell receptor beta chains drawn from one sample of a study of tumor-infiltrating lymphocytes in primary liver carcinoma. TCRdb re-called the multiplex PCR reads through MiXCR, storing one row per CDR3 protein. In the table there are some 190,000 distinct CDR3 sequences, 50% to 75% of which are singletons. Sequenced sample: peripheral blood. Receptor source: a man aged 35 to 55 with primary liver carcinoma and hepatitis B virus infection. The CDR3 runs from the conserved cysteine through the conserved F or W. The D gene is left open where the match is weak. The size field is filled for only some rows; it gives once, few, many or a size class.

d_call clone_size j_call v_call cdr3_nt cdr3_aa
TRBD2 NA TRBJ2-1 TRBV12-3/TRBV12-4 TGTGCCAGCAGTCAGAGGGAGGGGCTCTACAATGAGCAGTTCTTC CASSQREGLYNEQFF
TRBD1 NA TRBJ1-2 TRBV29-1 TGCAGCGTGGTTGGACAGGCGGGCTATGGCTACACCTTC CSVVGQAGYGYTF
NA few TRBJ2-2 TRBV10-1 TGCGCCAGCAGTACCGAGGGCCTTAATACCGGGGAGCTGTTTTTT CASSTEGLNTGELFF
TRBD2 once TRBJ2-1 TRBV7-8 TGTGCCAGCAGCTTAGGGATCTCTAGCGGGACCAATGAGCAGCTCTTC CASSLGISSGTNEQLF
NA NA TRBJ2-7 TRBV28 TGTGCCAGCAGTTTATCGGACGGCCGCGAGCAGTACTTC CASSLSDGREQYF
TRBD2 NA TRBJ2-3 TRBV29-1 TGCAGCGTTGATGGGGCTAGCGGGGGTTTCACAGGTACGCAGTATTTT CSVDGASGGFTGTQYF
NA NA TRBJ1-2 TRBV30 TGTGCCTGGAGTGTACATAATCTCGACTATGGCTACACCTTC CAWSVHNLDYGYTF
TRBD1 NA TRBJ2-6 TRBV12-3/TRBV12-4 TGTGCCAGCAGTGACGGGACAGTCTCTGGGGCCAACGTCCTGACTTTC CASSDGTVSGANVLTF
NA NA TRBJ2-1 TRBV6-5 TGTGCCAGCAGTTCCTCTAGGATCCATGAGCAGTTCTTC CASSSSRIHEQFF
TRBD1 NA TRBJ2-1 TRBV29-1 TGCAGCGTCGTATCCGGGACAGGCAACAATGAGCAGTTCTTC CSVVSGTGNNEQFF
NA few TRBJ2-2 TRBV6-2/TRBV6-3 TGTGCCAGCAGTTACTCAGGGGACAGGGCTGGAGCGGGGGACCTCACCGGGGAGCTGTTTTTT CASSYSGDRAGAGDLTGELFF
TRBD1 few TRBJ1-1 TRBV29-1 TGCAGCGTAGACGCTGGACAGGGAAACACTGAAGTTTTCTTT CSVDAGQGNTEVFF
NA NA TRBJ2-1 TRBV20-1 TGCAGTGCCAAACAGGGGGGGATGAATGAGCAGTTCTTC CSAKQGGMNEQFF
TRBD2 few TRBJ2-5 TRBV7-8 TGTGCCAGCAGCTTAGAGAGACTAGCGGGAGGAAGTAGAGAGACCCAGTACTTC CASSLERLAGGSRETQYF
NA NA TRBJ2-1 TRBV18 TGTGCCAGCTCACCGGACCGGGATAGGGCGTCCTTC CASSPDRDRASF
NA NA TRBJ2-3 TRBV28 TGTGCCAGCAGTTTAGGGGCCAGTTTGCTGATAGATACGCAGTATTTT CASSLGASLLIDTQYF
NA many TRBJ1-3 TRBV29-1 TGCAGCGCATATGATGTCGACTCTGGAAACACCATATATTTT CSAYDVDSGNTIYF
NA NA TRBJ2-2 TRBV12-3/TRBV12-4 TGTGCCAGCAGTCCCCGGGGGCCGGGACGAAACACCGGGGAGCTGTTTTTT CASSPRGPGRNTGELFF
NA NA TRBJ1-5 TRBV7-9 TGTGCCAGCGGGGGGGGTCAGCCCCAGCATTTT CASGGGQPQHF
NA NA TRBJ2-1 TRBV11-1 TGTGCCTGCATCTTCGGTCCCAGGCGGTTCTTC CACIFGPRRFF
TRBD2 few TRBJ2-3 TRBV6-2/TRBV6-3 TGTGCCAGCAGTTACTCGAAAGTGGACGGGAGGGCCTCTGGAGATACGCAGTATTTT CASSYSKVDGRASGDTQYF
NA once TRBJ2-3 TRBV11-2 TGTACCAGCAGTTTAGTCAGCGCGGGGTCGGGTGAAGATACGCAGTATTTT CTSSLVSAGSGEDTQYF
NA many TRBJ1-3 TRBV4-2 TGTGCCAGCAGCCAAGAGGGGGCCTCTGGAAACACCATATATTTT CASSQEGASGNTIYF
NA few TRBJ2-4 TRBV4-2 TGTGCCAGCAGCCAAGTCTCTCGGGGGGAGGGGGTAGCCAAAAACATTCAGTACTTC CASSQVSRGEGVAKNIQYF
TRBD2 few TRBJ2-7 TRBV6-1 TGTGCCACCGCAACCAAAGCGGGGGACATCCACGAGCAGTACTTC CATATKAGDIHEQYF
NA NA TRBJ1-5 TRBV6-5 TGTGCCAGCAGACAGGGAGGGCTTTCGGGCAATCAGCCCCAGCATTTT CASRQGGLSGNQPQHF
NA many TRBJ2-3 TRBV4-1 TGCGCCAGCAGCCATGCCAAAATGTATGGGGCAGATACGCAGTATTTT CASSHAKMYGADTQYF
NA NA TRBJ2-4 TRBV6-5 TGTGCCAGCTGGAGGGCCAAAAACATTCAGTACTTC CASWRAKNIQYF
TRBD2 NA TRBJ2-3 TRBV12-3/TRBV12-4 TGTGCCAGCAGCCTTAGTCCAGCGGGAGGCCCGGAACAGCGGTCAGATACGCAGTATTTT CASSLSPAGGPEQRSDTQYF
TRBD2 NA TRBJ2-2 TRBV7-8 TGTGCCAGCAGCTTTAGCGGGGCGAACACCGGGGAGCTGTTTTTT CASSFSGANTGELFF
NA many TRBJ2-5 TRBV11-2 TGTGCCAGCAGCCTCACTCTAGGGAGCCAGGGGCGGGAGACCCAGTACTTC CASSLTLGSQGRETQYF
NA NA TRBJ1-4 TRBV12-3/TRBV12-4 TGTGCCAGCAGGTTACAGGTGTCAACTAATGAAAAACTGTTTTTT CASRLQVSTNEKLFF
NA NA TRBJ2-3 TRBV11-2 TGTGCCAGCAGCTTAGAGAGCAGGAGGGGCCGTCAAAATACGCAGTATTTT CASSLESRRGRQNTQYF
NA once TRBJ2-5 TRBV11-3 TGTGTCAGCAACTTAAACGGGCAAGAGACACAGTACTTC CVSNLNGQETQYF
NA few TRBJ2-1 TRBV5-5 TGTGCCAGCAGCTACTGGCGGGAAAATGAGCAGTTCTTC CASSYWRENEQFF
NA few TRBJ1-6 TRBV4-1 TGCGCCAGCAGTCAAGTCGGGGCAGGAGGGAGTCGTTCACCCCTCCACTTT CASSQVGAGGSRSPLHF
NA once TRBJ2-2 TRBV6-6 TGTGCCAGCAATTACAGGTCGGACAGTACGAACACCGGGGAGCTGTTTTTT CASNYRSDSTNTGELFF
NA few TRBJ1-1 TRBV6-6 TGTGCCAGCAGGTACGGACAAAACACTGAAGCTTTCTTT CASRYGQNTEAFF
TRBD2 NA TRBJ2-7 TRBV7-9 TGTGCCAGCAGTTCTAGCGGGAGCTCCTACGAGCAGTACTTC CASSSSGSSYEQYF
TRBD1 NA TRBJ1-1 TRBV6-6 TGTGCTAGCAGTTACCTACCCGGGACAGGGACCAACAGTGAAGCTTTCTTT CASSYLPGTGTNSEAFF
TRBD2 few TRBJ2-1 TRBV13 TGTGCCAGCAGCCCCCTCGGACTAGCGGATTACAATGAGCAGTTCTTC CASSPLGLADYNEQFF
NA NA TRBJ2-1 TRBV11-3 TGTACCAGCAACCCTAATCAAGGGTGGGATGAGCAGTTCTTC CTSNPNQGWDEQFF
NA NA TRBJ2-5 TRBV5-5 TGTGCCAGCAGCCGTAACTTGGGGCAAGAGACCCAGTACTTC CASSRNLGQETQYF
NA NA TRBJ1-3 TRBV7-8 TGTGCCAGCAGCTTAGCTTATGACCCAGAGGATGGAAACACCATATATTTC CASSLAYDPEDGNTIYF
NA few TRBJ1-2 TRBV10-3 TGTGCCATCAGTGACAGCCGCTACACCTTC CAISDSRYTF